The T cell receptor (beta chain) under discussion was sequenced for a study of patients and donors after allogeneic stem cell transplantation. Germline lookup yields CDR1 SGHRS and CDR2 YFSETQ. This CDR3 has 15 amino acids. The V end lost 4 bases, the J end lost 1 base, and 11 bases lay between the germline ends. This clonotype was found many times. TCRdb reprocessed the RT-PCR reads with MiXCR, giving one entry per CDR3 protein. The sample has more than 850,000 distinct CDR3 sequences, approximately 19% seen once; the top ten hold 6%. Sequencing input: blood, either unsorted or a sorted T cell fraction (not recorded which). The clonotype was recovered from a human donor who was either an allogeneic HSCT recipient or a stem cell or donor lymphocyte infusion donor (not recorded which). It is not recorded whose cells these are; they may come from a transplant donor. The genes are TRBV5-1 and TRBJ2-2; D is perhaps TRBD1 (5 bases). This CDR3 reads CASSQNRKNTGELFF. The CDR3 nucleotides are TGCGCCAGCAGCCAGAACAGGAAGAACACCGGGGAGCTGTTTTTT.